This paragraph covers one TCR beta chain sequence. Its antigen is still unknown. No qualities accompany the bases; no much larger clone lies one base away. The donors were healthy, HIV-negative adults with no recently reported acute infections or vaccinations. All donors were Caucasian adults living in Nashville, Tennessee, USA. In the unsorted samples, 87 million or so PBMCs were counted, and genomic DNA was extracted using the QIAamp DNA Blood Mini kit. Blood was obtained by leukapheresis, after which PBMCs were separated by Ficoll-Histopaque density gradient centrifugation and cryopreserved in liquid nitrogen vapor phase. The entry originates in a study of shared clonotypes between healthy human individuals (dated by TCRdb to the early 2020s). In the study overall: A couple of women and a few men aged 18 to 49 years were included in the cohort. To estimate repertoire size and how much clonotypes are shared between individuals, the study performed deep sequencing of blood TCR repertoires from a handful of healthy adults. To increase sequencing depth and limit assay-specific biases, different laboratories used diverse techniques to prepare libraries and sequence TCR repertoires. Between about 0.85 and 10 billion PBMCs per donor were obtained by leukapheresis.

On the study overall, not on this receptor specifically: Because the study included a small number of donors, the genetic and exposure-history diversity represented was limited. Pairwise subsampling indicated that sequencing depth was expected to affect the degree of clonotype sharing among donors. Sampling was limited to blood, and TCR repertoires in tissue likely differ from TCR repertoires in blood.

Using the deep immunoSEQ assay, TCR CDR3 regions were amplified from genomic DNA by multiplex PCR. For each cell subset, the extracted genomic DNA was distributed evenly across all wells of several immunoSEQ 96-well plates, and each plate served as one replicate. Each replicate PCR for unsorted PBMC received about 300 ng genomic DNA, equal to 25,000 to 35,000 T cell genomes. Ten immunoSEQ deep assay plates were used to sequence the unsorted PBMC genomic DNA. The purified libraries were quantified using a Qubit 3.0 fluorometer, sized with a Bioanalyzer 2100, and then quantified again using the KAPA Library Quantification kit. Every immunoSEQ 96-well plate was sequenced on a dedicated single-read 150-cycle Illumina NextSeq 550 flow cell. Processing in the source paper ran as follows. Because the immunoSEQ output held only junctional sequences and lacked quality scores, the filtering could not match the filtering applied to full-length reads. Sequences were annotated with PyIR, a Python wrapper for IgBLAST v1.9, and V/J genes and CDR3 were assigned using IMGT germline references. Reads were removed for weak V/J assignments (E-value above 1e-6), missing CDR3, stop codons, out-of-frame junctions, or ambiguous translated residues. V3J clonotypes were defined by identical inferred V gene, J gene, and CDR3 amino acid sequence. Percentage overlap between repertoires was calculated by dividing the number of shared unique clonotypes by the size of the smaller repertoire. Three approaches were used to assess repertoire richness: RTK rarefaction, the Chao1 estimator, and Recon v2.1 estimates of unobserved clonotypes. TCRdb took over this immuneACCESS table, retaining in-frame rearrangements with V and J assigned. Such tables are incomplete; in checked studies, under half of the missing clones stem from an unresolved V gene, and the remainder is unexplained. V and J calls plus clone size are reproduced from that table; the DNA served to infer D and trimming. The sample contains about 510,000 clones, 70% to 80% of them found a single time. Together, the top ten hold 10% to 15% of the sample.

The germline V gene gives CDR1 as MDHEN and CDR2 as SYDVKM. Counted from cysteine to phenylalanine, this CDR3 has 12 amino acids. Only the CDR3 region is kept as DNA, spanning 36 bases read in frame from base 1. V loses 4 bases, J loses 6 bases, and the germline ends lie 10 bases apart. The sample consisted of PBMCs. This TCR was recovered from a woman in her 40s in good health. Some clones in this sample may be carry-over from other donors' samples. The chain is assembled from TRBV28 and TRBJ2-7, with the D gene not clear enough to name. This receptor carries the CDR3 CASSSPGPEQYF. At the DNA level, the sequence is TGTGCCAGCAGTTCGCCGGGCCCCGAGCAGTACTTC.